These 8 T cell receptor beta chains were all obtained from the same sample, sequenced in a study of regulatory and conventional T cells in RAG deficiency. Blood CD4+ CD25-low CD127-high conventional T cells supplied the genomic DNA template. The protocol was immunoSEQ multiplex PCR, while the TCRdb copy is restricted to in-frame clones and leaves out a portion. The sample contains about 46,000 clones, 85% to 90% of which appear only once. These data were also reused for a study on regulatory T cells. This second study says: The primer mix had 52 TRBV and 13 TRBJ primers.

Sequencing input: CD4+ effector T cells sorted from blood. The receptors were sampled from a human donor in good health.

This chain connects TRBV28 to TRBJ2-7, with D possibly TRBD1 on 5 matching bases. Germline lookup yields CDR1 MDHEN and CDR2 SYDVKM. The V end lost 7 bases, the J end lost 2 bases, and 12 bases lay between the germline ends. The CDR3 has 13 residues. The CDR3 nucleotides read TGTGCCAGCACCTTTGACAGAACCTACGAGCAGTACTTC. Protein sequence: CASTFDRTYEQYF.

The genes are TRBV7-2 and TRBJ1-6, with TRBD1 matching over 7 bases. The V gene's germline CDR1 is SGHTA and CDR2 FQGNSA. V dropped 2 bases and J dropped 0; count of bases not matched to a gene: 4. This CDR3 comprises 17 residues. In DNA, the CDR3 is TGTGCCAGCAGCTTAAAGGGACAGTTCTCCTATAATTCACCCCTCCACTTT. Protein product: CASSLKGQFSYNSPLHF.

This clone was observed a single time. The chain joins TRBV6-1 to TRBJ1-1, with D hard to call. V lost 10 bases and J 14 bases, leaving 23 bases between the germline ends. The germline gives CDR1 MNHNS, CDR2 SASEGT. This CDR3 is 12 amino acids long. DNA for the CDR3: TGTGCCATCCAAAGGACCGCCGAGAGCGGGTTCTTT. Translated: CAIQRTAESGFF.

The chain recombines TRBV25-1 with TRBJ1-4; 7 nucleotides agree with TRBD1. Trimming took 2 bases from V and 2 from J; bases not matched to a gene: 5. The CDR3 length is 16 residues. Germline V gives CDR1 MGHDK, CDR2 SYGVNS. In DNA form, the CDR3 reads TGTGCCAGCAGTGAAGGGGACAGCGTTACTAATGAAAAACTGTTTTTT. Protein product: CASSEGDSVTNEKLFF.

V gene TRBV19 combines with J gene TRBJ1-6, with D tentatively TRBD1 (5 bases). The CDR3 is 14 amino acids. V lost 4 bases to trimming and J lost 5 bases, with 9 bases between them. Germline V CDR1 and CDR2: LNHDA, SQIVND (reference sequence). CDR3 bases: TGTGCCAGTAGTACCGGCAGGGATAATTCACCCCTCCACTTT. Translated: CASSTGRDNSPLHF.

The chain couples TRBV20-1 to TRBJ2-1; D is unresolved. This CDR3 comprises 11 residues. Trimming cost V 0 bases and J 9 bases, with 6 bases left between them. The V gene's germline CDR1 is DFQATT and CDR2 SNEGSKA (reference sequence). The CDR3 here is CSARDQTEQFF. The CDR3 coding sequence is TGCAGTGCTAGAGATCAGACTGAGCAGTTCTTC.

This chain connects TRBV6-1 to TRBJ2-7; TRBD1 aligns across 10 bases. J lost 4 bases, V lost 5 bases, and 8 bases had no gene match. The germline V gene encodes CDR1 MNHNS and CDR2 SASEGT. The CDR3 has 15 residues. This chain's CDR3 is CASSQGQGRTYEQYF. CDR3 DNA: TGTGCCAGCAGTCAGGGACAGGGGAGGACGTACGAGCAGTACTTC.

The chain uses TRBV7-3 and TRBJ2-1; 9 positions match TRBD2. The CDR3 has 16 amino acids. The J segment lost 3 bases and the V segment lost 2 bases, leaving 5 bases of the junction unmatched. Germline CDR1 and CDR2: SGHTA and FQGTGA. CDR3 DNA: TGTGCCAGCAGCTTAGGTGGCGGGAGGGTCTACAATGAGCAGTTCTTC. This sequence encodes CASSLGGGRVYNEQFF.